These T cell receptor beta chains were read from a single sample in a study of blood T cell repertoires in COVID-19. Generated by immunoSEQ multiplex PCR, the TCRdb table keeps only in-frame clones and is missing some. The repertoire holds about 220,000 clones, about four fifths seen once, with roughly 1.3% in the top ten. The sample comprised PBMCs or T cells enriched from blood (not recorded which). The source of these receptors is a woman aged 40 to 50 with acute COVID-19. The CDR3 runs from the conserved cysteine through the conserved F or W. A D gene is named only where the DNA matches it firmly. Size values are once, few and many counts, or a class for expanded clones, and some rows have none.

j_gene | d_gene | abundance | v_gene | CDR3aa | CDR3nt
TRBJ1-5 | TRBD1 | - | TRBV28 | CASSLAGTGGGNQPQHF | TGTGCCAGCAGCCTAGCCGGGACAGGGGGCGGCAATCAGCCCCAGCATTTT
TRBJ1-1 | - | few | TRBV7-2 | CASSLGGTRTEAFF | TGTGCCAGCAGCTTGGGGGGTACACGTACTGAAGCTTTCTTT
TRBJ2-1 | TRBD1 | - | TRBV6-5 | CASTGQADNEQFF | TGTGCCAGCACGGGACAGGCGGACAATGAGCAGTTCTTC
TRBJ1-1 | - | once | TRBV12-3/TRBV12-4 | CASSPDSYTEAFF | TGTGCCAGCAGTCCTGACAGCTACACTGAAGCTTTCTTT
TRBJ1-1 | - | many | TRBV12-3/TRBV12-4 | CASSQGGGTEAFF | TGTGCCAGCAGTCAAGGGGGGGGTACTGAAGCTTTCTTT
TRBJ1-1 | - | - | TRBV3-1/TRBV3-2 | CASSQGGAIKSEAFF | TGTGCCAGCAGCCAAGGGGGCGCGATCAAGTCTGAAGCTTTCTTT
TRBJ2-1 | TRBD1 | - | TRBV9 | CASSVTIGGPYNEQFF | TGTGCCAGCAGCGTAACCATAGGGGGCCCCTACAATGAGCAGTTCTTC
TRBJ2-5 | - | - | TRBV19 | CASSINYYQETQYF | TGTGCCAGTAGTATAAACTACTACCAAGAGACCCAGTACTTC
TRBJ1-4 | - | few | TRBV7-8 | CASGLGAEKLFF | TGTGCCAGCGGGCTGGGGGCTGAAAAACTGTTTTTT
TRBJ2-1 | TRBD1 | - | TRBV29-1 | CSVGTGGYNEQFF | TGCAGCGTTGGGACAGGGGGCTACAATGAGCAGTTCTTC
TRBJ2-7 | TRBD1 | - | TRBV2 | CASRDRGLWDEQYF | TGTGCCAGCAGGGACAGGGGGCTTTGGGACGAGCAGTACTTC
TRBJ1-3 | TRBD1 | - | TRBV7-8 | CASSPRDRATLSGNTIYF | TGTGCCAGCAGCCCGAGGGACAGGGCAACCCTCTCTGGAAACACCATATATTTT
TRBJ2-7 | TRBD1 | - | TRBV27 | CASSSGTGIHEQYF | TGTGCCAGCAGTTCCGGGACAGGGATCCACGAGCAGTACTTC
TRBJ2-7 | TRBD2 | - | TRBV27 | CASSRSGLDTYEQYF | TGTGCCAGCAGCCGTAGCGGGCTAGATACCTACGAGCAGTACTTC
TRBJ1-5 | TRBD1 | once | TRBV11-2 | CASSIDREYSNQPQHF | TGTGCCAGCAGCATTGACAGGGAATATAGCAATCAGCCCCAGCATTTT
TRBJ1-3 | - | - | TRBV4-3 | CASSQDEAALARNTIYF | TGCGCCAGCAGCCAAGACGAGGCGGCTCTCGCCAGAAACACCATATATTTT
TRBJ1-4 | TRBD1 | - | TRBV3-1/TRBV3-2 | CASSQKGAGANEKLFF | TGTGCCAGCAGCCAAAAGGGGGCTGGGGCTAATGAAAAACTGTTTTTT
TRBJ1-2 | TRBD1 | - | TRBV29-1 | CSVEDGTDGYTF | TGCAGCGTTGAGGATGGGACAGATGGCTACACCTTC
TRBJ1-2 | TRBD1 | - | TRBV30 | CAWSVSIWDRGVPGYTF | TGTGCCTGGAGTGTGTCCATATGGGACAGAGGGGTCCCTGGCTACACCTTC
TRBJ1-4 | - | - | TRBV4-1 | CASSQDEGINEKLFF | TGCGCCAGCAGCCAAGACGAGGGTATAAATGAAAAACTGTTTTTT
TRBJ2-7 | - | - | TRBV27 | CASSLGPYYEQYF | TGTGCCAGCAGTTTAGGGCCTTACTACGAGCAGTACTTC
TRBJ1-1 | - | few | TRBV18 | CASSPLTRNTEAFF | TGTGCCAGCTCACCATTAACAAGGAACACTGAAGCTTTCTTT
TRBJ1-2 | TRBD1 | - | TRBV3-1/TRBV3-2 | CASSTGTDGYGYTF | TGTGCCAGCAGCACAGGGACAGATGGCTATGGCTACACCTTC
TRBJ1-1 | - | - | TRBV12-3/TRBV12-4 | CASIRTPGVGAFF | TGTGCCAGCATCCGGACACCAGGGGTTGGAGCTTTCTTT
TRBJ1-6 | TRBD1 | once | TRBV19 | CASSTTGMRSPLHF | TGTGCCAGTAGTACGACAGGGATGCGTTCACCCCTCCACTTT
TRBJ1-2 | - | - | TRBV5-1 | CASSLTQGTGYTF | TGCGCCAGCAGCTTGACCCAGGGAACTGGCTACACCTTC
TRBJ2-7 | TRBD1 | - | TRBV14 | CASSKGTGGRYEQYF | TGTGCCAGCAGCAAGGGAACAGGGGGCAGGTACGAGCAGTACTTC
TRBJ1-6 | - | - | TRBV5-5 | CASSLRGSLHF | TGTGCCAGCAGCTTGAGGGGATCCCTCCACTTT
TRBJ2-7 | - | - | TRBV7-9 | CASSSRDKSYEQYF | TGTGCCAGCAGCTCCCGGGACAAGTCCTACGAGCAGTACTTC
TRBJ1-2 | - | - | TRBV28 | CASTPHGRGNGYTF | TGTGCCAGCACCCCTCATGGCAGGGGAAATGGCTACACCTTC
TRBJ2-1 | - | - | TRBV6-5 | CASKRTEGLYNEQFF | TGTGCCAGCAAGCGGACGGAGGGGTTATACAATGAGCAGTTCTTC
TRBJ2-7 | TRBD1 | few | TRBV27 | CASSLSGQGAGEQYF | TGTGCCAGCAGTTTGTCCGGACAGGGGGCAGGCGAGCAGTACTTC
TRBJ1-2 | TRBD1 | - | TRBV29-1 | CSVGSGQGSYTF | TGCAGCGTTGGTTCCGGACAGGGTAGCTACACCTTC
TRBJ2-3 | TRBD2 | - | TRBV5-1 | CASSSIAGAGDTQYF | TGCGCCAGCAGCTCGATAGCGGGTGCCGGGGATACGCAGTATTTT
TRBJ2-2 | TRBD1 | - | TRBV11-2 | CASRSRQGGTGELFF | TGTGCCAGCAGGTCCCGACAGGGGGGCACCGGGGAGCTGTTTTTT
TRBJ2-5 | - | - | TRBV9 | CASSVEMGGETQYF | TGTGCCAGCAGCGTAGAAATGGGGGGAGAGACCCAGTACTTC
TRBJ1-4 | - | - | TRBV28 | CASSLREKLFF | TGTGCCAGCAGTTTACGGGAAAAACTGTTTTTT
TRBJ2-3 | - | - | TRBV6-6 | CASSKDKSTDTQYF | TGTGCCAGCAGTAAAGACAAAAGCACAGATACGCAGTATTTT
TRBJ2-3 | - | - | TRBV5-6 | CASGARRTDTQYF | TGTGCCAGCGGGGCTAGGCGCACAGATACGCAGTATTTT
TRBJ2-2 | TRBD2 | - | TRBV5-1 | CASKRTSGNTGELFF | TGCGCCAGCAAGAGGACTAGCGGTAACACCGGGGAGCTGTTTTTT
TRBJ1-4 | - | - | TRBV27 | CASSLSGAANEKLFF | TGTGCCAGCAGTTTATCGGGGGCTGCTAATGAAAAACTGTTTTTT
TRBJ1-5 | - | - | TRBV12-3/TRBV12-4 | CASSRGSNQPQHF | TGTGCCAGCAGTCGGGGGAGCAATCAGCCCCAGCATTTT
TRBJ2-1 | TRBD1 | - | TRBV18 | CASSLNGVASGGNEQFF | TGTGCCAGCTCATTAAACGGCGTGGCTTCAGGGGGCAATGAGCAGTTCTTC